This record looks at one T cell receptor beta chain sequence and its context. Antigen unknown. The CDR3 carries no conserved terminal phenylalanine or tryptophan, so it likely arises from a read error. The data belong to a study of cytomegalovirus exposure and HLA in healthy donors. Points from the study as a whole: As a later analysis showed, a missense DCLRE1C variant was linked to trimming of TCR beta V- and J-genes. Reportedly, a later analysis found an Asian-associated ancestry cluster had fewer N-insertions than the roughly 700-donor mean. In an earlier analysis, in some 600 donors, most V segments appeared productive either ~90% or ~30% of the time. Listed as cytomegalovirus-associated were about 160 TCR beta chains.

The germline gives CDR1 GTSNPN, CDR2 SVGIG (reference sequence). CDR3 size: 12 residues. The V gene lost 1 base and the J gene lost 8 bases, with 8 bases spanning the gap. Both 60 Vbeta primers and 13 Jbeta primers went into the PCR. TCRdb's table, derived via immunoSEQ multiplex PCR, lists solely in-frame clones and lacks some. Here the sample spans around 130,000 clones, 84% being singletons. The receptor was isolated from a man aged 50 or older in good health and CMV-seronegative. The rearrangement joins TRBV30 to TRBJ1-4, with D tentatively TRBD1 (6 bases). The material sequenced was PBMCs. CDR3: CAWSDRDEKLFV. The CDR3 DNA is TGTGCCTGGAGTGACAGGGACGAAAAACTGTTTGTT.